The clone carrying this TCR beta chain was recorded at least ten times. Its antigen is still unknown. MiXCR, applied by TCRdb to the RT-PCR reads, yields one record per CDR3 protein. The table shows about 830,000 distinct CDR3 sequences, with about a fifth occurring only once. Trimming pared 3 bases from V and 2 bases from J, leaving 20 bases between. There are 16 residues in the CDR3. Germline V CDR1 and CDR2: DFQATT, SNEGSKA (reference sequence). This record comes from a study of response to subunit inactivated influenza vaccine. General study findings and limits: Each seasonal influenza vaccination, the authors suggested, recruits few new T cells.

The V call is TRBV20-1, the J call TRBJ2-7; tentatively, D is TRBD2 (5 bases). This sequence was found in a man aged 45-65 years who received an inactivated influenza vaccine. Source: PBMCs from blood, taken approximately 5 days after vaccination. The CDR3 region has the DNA TGCAGTGCTAGGTCTCTGCGGCTAGCCGAAACCTACGAGCAGTACTTC. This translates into CSARSLRLAETYEQYF.